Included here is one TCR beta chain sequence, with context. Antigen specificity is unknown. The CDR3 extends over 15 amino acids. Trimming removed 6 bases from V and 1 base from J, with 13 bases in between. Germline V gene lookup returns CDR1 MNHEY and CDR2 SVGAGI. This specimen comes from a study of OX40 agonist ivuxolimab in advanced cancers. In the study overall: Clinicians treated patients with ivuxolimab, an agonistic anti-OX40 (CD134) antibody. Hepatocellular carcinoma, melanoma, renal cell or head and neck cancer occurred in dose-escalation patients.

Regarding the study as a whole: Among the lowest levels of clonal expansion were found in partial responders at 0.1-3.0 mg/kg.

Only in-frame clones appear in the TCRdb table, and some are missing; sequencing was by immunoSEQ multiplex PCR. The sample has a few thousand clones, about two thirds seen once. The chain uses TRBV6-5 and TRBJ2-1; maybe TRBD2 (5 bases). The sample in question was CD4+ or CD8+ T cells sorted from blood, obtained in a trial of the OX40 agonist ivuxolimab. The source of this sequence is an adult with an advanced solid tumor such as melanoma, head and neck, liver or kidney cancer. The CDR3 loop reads CASSLAGISYNEQFF. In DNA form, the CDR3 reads TGTGCCAGCAGCCTGGCGGGCATTTCCTACAATGAGCAGTTCTTC.